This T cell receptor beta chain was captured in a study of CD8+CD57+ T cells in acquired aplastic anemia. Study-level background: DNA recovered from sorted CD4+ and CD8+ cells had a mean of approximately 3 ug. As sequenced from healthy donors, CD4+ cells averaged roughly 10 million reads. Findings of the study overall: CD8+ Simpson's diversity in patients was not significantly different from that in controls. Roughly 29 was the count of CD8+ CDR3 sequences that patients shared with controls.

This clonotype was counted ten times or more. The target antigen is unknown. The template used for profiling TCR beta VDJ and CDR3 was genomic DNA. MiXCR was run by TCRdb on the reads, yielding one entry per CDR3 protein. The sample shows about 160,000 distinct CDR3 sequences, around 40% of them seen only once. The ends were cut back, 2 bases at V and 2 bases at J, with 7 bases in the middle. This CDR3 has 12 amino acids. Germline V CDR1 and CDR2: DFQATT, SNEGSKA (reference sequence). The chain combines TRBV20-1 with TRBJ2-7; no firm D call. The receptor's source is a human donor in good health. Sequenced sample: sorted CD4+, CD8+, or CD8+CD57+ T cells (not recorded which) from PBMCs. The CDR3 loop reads CSARLDAYEQYF. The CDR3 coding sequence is TGCAGTGCTAGATTGGACGCCTACGAGCAGTACTTC.